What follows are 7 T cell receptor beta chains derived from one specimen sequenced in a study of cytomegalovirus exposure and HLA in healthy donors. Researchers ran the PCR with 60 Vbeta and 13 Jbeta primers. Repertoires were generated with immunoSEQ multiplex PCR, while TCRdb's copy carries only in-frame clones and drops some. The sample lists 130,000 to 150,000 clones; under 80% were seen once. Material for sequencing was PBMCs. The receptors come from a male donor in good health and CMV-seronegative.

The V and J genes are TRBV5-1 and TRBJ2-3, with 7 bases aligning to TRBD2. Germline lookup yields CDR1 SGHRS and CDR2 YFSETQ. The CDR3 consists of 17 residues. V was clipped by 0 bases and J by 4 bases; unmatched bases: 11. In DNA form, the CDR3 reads TGCGCCAGCAGCTTGGAAGTTACAGCGGGATCTTCAGATACGCAGTATTTT. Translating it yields CASSLEVTAGSSDTQYF.

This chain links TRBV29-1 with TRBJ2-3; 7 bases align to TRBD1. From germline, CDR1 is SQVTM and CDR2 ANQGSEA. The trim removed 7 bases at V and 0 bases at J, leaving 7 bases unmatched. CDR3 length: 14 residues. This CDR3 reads CSARDSSSTDTQYF. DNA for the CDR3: TGCAGCGCTAGGGACAGCTCTAGCACAGATACGCAGTATTTT.

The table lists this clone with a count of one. CDR3 sequence reads: CSVDVRGRDTQYF. The CDR3 region has the DNA TGCAGCGTTGATGTGCGGGGGAGGGATACGCAGTATTTT. The chain links TRBV29-1 to TRBJ2-3, with TRBD2 matching 7 bases. The CDR3 totals 13 residues. Trimming cost V 3 bases and J 6 bases; bases outside gene matches: 6. The germline CDR1 and CDR2 sequences are SQVTM and ANQGSEA.

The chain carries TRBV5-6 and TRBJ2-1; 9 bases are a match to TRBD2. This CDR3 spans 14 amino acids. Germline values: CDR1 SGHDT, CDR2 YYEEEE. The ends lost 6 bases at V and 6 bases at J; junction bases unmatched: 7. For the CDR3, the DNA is TGTGCCAGCACCATAGCGGGAGATATCAATGAGCAGTTCTTC. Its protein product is CASTIAGDINEQFF.

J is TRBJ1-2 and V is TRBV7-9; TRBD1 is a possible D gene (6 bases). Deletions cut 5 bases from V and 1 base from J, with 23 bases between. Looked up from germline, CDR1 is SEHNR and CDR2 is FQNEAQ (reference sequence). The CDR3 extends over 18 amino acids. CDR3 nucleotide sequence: TGTGCCAGCAGCCCCCCCGGGACACGATTCCTTGGTAACTATGGCTACACCTTC. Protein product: CASSPPGTRFLGNYGYTF.

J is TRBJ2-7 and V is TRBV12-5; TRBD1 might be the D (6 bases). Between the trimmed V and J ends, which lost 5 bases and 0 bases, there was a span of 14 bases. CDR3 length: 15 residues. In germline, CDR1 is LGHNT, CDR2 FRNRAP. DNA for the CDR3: TGTGCTAGTGGTGAATCAGGGGAAAGCTCCTACGAGCAGTACTTC. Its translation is CASGESGESSYEQYF.

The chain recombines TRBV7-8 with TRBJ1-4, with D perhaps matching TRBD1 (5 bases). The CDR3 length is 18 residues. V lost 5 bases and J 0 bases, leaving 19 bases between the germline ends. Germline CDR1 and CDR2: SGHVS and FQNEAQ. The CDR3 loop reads CASSPLGGSIATNEKLFF. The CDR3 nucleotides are TGTGCCAGCAGCCCCTTGGGGGGTAGCATTGCAACTAATGAAAAACTGTTTTTT. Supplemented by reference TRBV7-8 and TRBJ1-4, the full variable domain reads GAGVSQSPRYKVAKRGQDVALRCDPISGHVSLFWYQQALGQGPEFLTYFQNEAQLDKSGLPSDRFFAERPEGSVSTLKIQRTQQEDSAVYLCASSPLGGSIATNEKLFFGSGTQLSVL.